The source of this T cell receptor beta chain is a study of patients and donors after allogeneic stem cell transplantation. TCRdb redid the calling of the RT-PCR reads with MiXCR, one entry per CDR3 protein. The sample carries about 200,000 distinct CDR3 sequences, roughly 38% recorded once. In germline, CDR1 is LGHNA, CDR2 YNFKEQ. Unmatched junction bases numbered 3, after V lost 4 bases and J lost 7 bases. This CDR3 contains 13 residues. This clonotype was recorded only once. The specimen sequenced was blood, either unsorted or a sorted T cell fraction (not recorded which). V gene TRBV4-2 combines with J gene TRBJ1-4; 7 nucleotides line up with TRBD1. This sequence originates from a human donor who was either an allogeneic HSCT recipient or a stem cell or donor lymphocyte infusion donor (not recorded which). It is not recorded whose cells these are; they may come from a transplant donor. The CDR3 DNA is TGTGCCAGCAGCCTCGGGACAGTTGAAAAACTGTTTTTT. Residues: CASSLGTVEKLFF.